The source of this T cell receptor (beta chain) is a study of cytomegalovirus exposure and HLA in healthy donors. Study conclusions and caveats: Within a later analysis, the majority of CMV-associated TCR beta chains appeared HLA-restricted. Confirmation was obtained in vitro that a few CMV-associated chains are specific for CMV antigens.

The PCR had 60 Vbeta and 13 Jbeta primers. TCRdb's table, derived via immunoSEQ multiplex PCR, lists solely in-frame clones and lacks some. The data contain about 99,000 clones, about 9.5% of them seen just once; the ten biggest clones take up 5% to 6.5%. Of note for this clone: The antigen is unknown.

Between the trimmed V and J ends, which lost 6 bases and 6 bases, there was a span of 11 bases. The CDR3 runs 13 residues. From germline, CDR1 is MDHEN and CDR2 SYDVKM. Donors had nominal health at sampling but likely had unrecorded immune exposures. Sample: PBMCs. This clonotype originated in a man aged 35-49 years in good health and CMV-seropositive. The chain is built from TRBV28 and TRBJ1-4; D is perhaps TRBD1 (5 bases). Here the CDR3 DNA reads TGTGCCAGCAGGCCGGGGGTCCATGAAAAACTGTTTTTT. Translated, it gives CASRPGVHEKLFF.